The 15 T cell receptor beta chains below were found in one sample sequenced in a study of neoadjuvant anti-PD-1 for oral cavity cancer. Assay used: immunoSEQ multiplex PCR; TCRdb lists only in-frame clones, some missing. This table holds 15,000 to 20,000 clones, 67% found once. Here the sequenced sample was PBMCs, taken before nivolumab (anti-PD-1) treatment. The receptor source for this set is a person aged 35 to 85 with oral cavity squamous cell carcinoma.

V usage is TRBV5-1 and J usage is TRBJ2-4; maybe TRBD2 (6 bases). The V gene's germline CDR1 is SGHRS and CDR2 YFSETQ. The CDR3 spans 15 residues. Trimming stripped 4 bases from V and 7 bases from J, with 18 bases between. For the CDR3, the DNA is TGCGCCAGCAGCCCCTACCGACTAGATCTCAACATTCAGTACTTC. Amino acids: CASSPYRLDLNIQYF.

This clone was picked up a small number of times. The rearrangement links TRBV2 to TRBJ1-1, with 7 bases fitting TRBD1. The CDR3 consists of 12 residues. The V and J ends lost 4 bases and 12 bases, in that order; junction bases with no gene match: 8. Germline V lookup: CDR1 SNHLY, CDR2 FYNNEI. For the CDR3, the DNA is TGTGCCAGCAGTGGAAGGGGGCGCGGGTCTTTCTTT. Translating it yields CASSGRGRGSFF.

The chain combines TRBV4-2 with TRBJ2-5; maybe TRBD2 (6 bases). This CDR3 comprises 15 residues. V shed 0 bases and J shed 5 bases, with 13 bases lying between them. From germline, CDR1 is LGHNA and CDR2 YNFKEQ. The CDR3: CASSQEIGTLETQYF. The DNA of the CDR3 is TGTGCCAGCAGCCAAGAAATCGGGACTTTGGAGACCCAGTACTTC.

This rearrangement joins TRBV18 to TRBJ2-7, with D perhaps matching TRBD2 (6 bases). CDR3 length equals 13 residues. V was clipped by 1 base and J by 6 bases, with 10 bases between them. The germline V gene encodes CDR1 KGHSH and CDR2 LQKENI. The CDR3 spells CASSPQAGGEQYF. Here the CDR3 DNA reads TGTGCCAGCTCACCACAGGCCGGGGGCGAGCAGTACTTC.

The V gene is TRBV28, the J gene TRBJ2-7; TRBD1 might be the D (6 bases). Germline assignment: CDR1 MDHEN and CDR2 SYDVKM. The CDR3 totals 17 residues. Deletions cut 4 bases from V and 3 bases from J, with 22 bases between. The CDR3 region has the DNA TGTGCCAGCAGTTCAGGGGAAGGGGGACAATCCTTCTACGAGCAGTACTTC. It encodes CASSSGEGGQSFYEQYF. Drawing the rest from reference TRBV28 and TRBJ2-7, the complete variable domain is DVKVTQSSRYLVKRTGEKVFLECVQDMDHENMFWYRQDPGLGLRLIYFSYDVKMKEKGDIPEGYSVSREKKERFSLILESASTNQTSMYLCASSSGEGGQSFYEQYFGPGTRLTVT.

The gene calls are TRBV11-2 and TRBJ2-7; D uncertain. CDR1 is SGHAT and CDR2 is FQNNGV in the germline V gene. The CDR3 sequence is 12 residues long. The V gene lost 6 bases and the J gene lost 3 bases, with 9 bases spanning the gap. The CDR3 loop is CASRGWGYEQYF. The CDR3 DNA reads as TGTGCCAGCAGGGGGTGGGGCTACGAGCAGTACTTC.

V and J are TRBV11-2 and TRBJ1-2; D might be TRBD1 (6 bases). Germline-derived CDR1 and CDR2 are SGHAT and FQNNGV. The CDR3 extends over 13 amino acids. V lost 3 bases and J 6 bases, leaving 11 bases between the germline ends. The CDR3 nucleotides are TGTGCCAGCAGCTTCGGACAGCGGGATGGCTACACCTTC. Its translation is CASSFGQRDGYTF.

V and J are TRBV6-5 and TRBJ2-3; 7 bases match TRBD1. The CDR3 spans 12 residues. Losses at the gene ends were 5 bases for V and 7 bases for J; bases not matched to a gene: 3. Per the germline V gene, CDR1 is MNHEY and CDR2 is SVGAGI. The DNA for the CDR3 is TGTGCCAGCAGTCCACAGGGGAATACGCAGTATTTT. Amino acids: CASSPQGNTQYF.

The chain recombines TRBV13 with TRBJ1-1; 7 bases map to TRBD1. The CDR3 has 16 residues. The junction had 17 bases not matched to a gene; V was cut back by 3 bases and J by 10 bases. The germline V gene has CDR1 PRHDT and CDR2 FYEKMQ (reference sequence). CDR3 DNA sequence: TGTGCCAGCAGCTTCGCACAGGGGAGCAGCCGATCAAGAGCTTTCTTT. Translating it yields CASSFAQGSSRSRAFF. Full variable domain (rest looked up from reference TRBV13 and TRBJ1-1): AAGVIQSPRHLIKEKRETATLKCYPIPRHDTVYWYQQGPGQDPQFLISFYEKMQSDKGSIPDRFSAQQFSDYHSELNMSSLELGDSALYFCASSFAQGSSRSRAFFGQGTRLTVV.

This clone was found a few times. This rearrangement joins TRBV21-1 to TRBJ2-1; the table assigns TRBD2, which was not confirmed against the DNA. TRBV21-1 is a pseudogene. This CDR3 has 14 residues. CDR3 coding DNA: TGTGCCAGCAGAATAGCGGGAGGTTGGTATGAGCAGTTCTTC. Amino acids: CASRIAGGWYEQFF.

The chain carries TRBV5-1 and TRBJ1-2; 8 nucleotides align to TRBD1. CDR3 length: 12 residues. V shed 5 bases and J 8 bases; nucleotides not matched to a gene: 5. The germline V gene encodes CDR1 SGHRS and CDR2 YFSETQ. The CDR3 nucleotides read TGCGCCAGCAGGGTACAGGGGGGAGGCTACACCTTC. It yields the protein CASRVQGGGYTF.

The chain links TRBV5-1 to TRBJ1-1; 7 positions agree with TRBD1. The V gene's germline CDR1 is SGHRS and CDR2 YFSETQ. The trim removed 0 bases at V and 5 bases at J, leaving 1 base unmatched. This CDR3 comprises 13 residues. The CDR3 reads CASSLEDRTEAFF. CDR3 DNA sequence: TGCGCCAGCAGCTTGGAGGACAGGACTGAAGCTTTCTTT.

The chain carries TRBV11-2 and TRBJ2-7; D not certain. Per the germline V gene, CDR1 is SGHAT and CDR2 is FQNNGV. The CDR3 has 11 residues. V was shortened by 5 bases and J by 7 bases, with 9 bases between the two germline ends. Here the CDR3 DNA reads TGTGCCAGCAGCCTGACCTTGGAGCAGTACTTC. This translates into CASSLTLEQYF. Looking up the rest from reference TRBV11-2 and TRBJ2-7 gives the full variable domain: EAGVAQSPRYKIIEKRQSVAFWCNPISGHATLYWYQQILGQGPKLLIQFQNNGVVDDSQLPKDRFSAERLKGVDSTLKIQPAKLEDSAVYLCASSLTLEQYFGPGTRLTVT.

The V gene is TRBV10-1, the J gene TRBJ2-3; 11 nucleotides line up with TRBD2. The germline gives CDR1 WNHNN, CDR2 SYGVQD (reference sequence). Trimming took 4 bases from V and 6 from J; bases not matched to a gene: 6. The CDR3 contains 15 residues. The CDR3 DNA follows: TGCGCCAGCAGTGCTCTAGCGGGAGGACAGGATACGCAGTATTTT. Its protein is CASSALAGGQDTQYF.

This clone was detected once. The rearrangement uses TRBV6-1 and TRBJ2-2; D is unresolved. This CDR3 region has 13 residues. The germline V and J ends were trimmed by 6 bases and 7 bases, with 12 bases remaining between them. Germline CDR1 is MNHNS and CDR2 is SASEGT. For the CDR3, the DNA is TGTGCCAGCAGCACTCTACCGGGCGGGGAGCTGTTTTTT. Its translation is CASSTLPGGELFF.